This paragraph reports one TCR beta chain. CDR3 length: 14 residues. CDR1 is MNHNS and CDR2 is SASEGT in the germline V gene. V lost 5 bases to trimming and J lost 3 bases; unmatched junction nucleotides: 5. Original handling: Researchers report that nucleated cell counts were estimated from reference gene primer amplification. Assay: immunoSEQ multiplex PCR; the TCRdb copy retains only in-frame clones and omits some. The V and J calls and clone size were taken over from that table, and D and trimming were inferred from the DNA. The sample shows about 64,000 clones, 65% to 90% of them seen only once. The entry originates in a study of blood T cell repertoires in COVID-19. In the study overall: Researchers got acute and convalescent COVID-19 samples from the United States, Italy and Spain. PBMCs, B-cell-depleted T cells, or T cells provided the cDNA or gDNA that made up the material.

The chain carries TRBV6-1 and TRBJ2-7, with TRBD2 matching over 9 bases. Input material: peripheral blood. The receptor comes from a woman aged 60-70 years with acute or convalescent COVID-19. The CDR3 nucleotides read TGTGCCAGCAGTCCTCGAGCGGGGGGCTACGAGCAGTACTTC. As protein: CASSPRAGGYEQYF.